These 23 T cell receptor beta chains originate from one sample sequenced in a study of PD-L1 blockade in urothelial cancer. Data came from immunoSEQ multiplex PCR; TCRdb stores just in-frame clones and leaves some out. The profile shows roughly 55,000 clones, 86% of them singletons. Regarding time point: pretreatment peripheral blood. The sequences come from PBMCs, collected around atezolizumab (anti-PD-L1) treatment. These receptors were collected from a man between 60 and 75 years old with urothelial cancer.

The chain links TRBV2 to TRBJ2-7; no reliable D call. The CDR3 length is 11 residues. Trimming stripped 5 bases from V and 3 bases from J, with 5 bases between. The germline V gene has CDR1 SNHLY and CDR2 FYNNEI. The CDR3 sequence: CASSPYYEQYF. DNA of the CDR3: TGTGCCAGCAGTCCCTACTACGAGCAGTACTTC.

The rearrangement uses TRBV5-8 and TRBJ2-3; TRBD2 matches 12 bases. Germline V CDR1 and CDR2: SGHTS, YDEGEE. V lost 5 bases to trimming and J lost 0 bases; unmatched junction nucleotides: 13. The CDR3 spans 19 residues. CDR3 DNA: TGTGCCAGCAGGAAACTAGCGGGGGGCCCCAAACGTAGCACAGATACGCAGTATTTT. Translating it yields CASRKLAGGPKRSTDTQYF. The full variable domain, its missing parts supplied by reference TRBV5-8 and TRBJ2-3, is EAGVTQSPTHLIKTRGQQATLRCSPISGHTSVYWYQQALGLGLQFLLWYDEGEERNRGNFPPRFSGRQFPNYSSELNVNALELEDSALYLCASRKLAGGPKRSTDTQYFGPGTRLTVL.

The gene calls are TRBV4-3 and TRBJ2-3, with a weak D call TRBD2 (7 bases). The CDR3 is made up of 17 amino acids. CDR1 and CDR2 (germline): LGHNA, YSLEER. V shed 4 bases and J shed 0 bases, with 17 bases lying between them. The CDR3, as DNA: TGCGCCAGCAGCCGGGGTGGGGGGGCCCCTAGCACAGATACGCAGTATTTT. Its protein is CASSRGGGAPSTDTQYF.

This chain connects TRBV5-1 to TRBJ1-6; D is unresolved. Germline lookup yields CDR1 SGHRS and CDR2 YFSETQ. CDR3 length: 13 amino acids. V lost 0 bases to trimming and J lost 7 bases, with 5 bases between them. CDR3: CASSLAGNSPLHF. The CDR3 bases are TGCGCCAGCAGCTTGGCCGGGAATTCACCCCTCCACTTT.

V and J are TRBV10-1 and TRBJ2-7; 8 bases map to TRBD1. Per the germline V gene, CDR1 is WNHNN and CDR2 is SYGVQD (reference sequence). The J segment lost 3 bases and the V segment lost 6 bases, leaving 4 bases of the junction unmatched. CDR3 size: 13 residues. The chain's CDR3 is CASSPGGGYEQYF. Here the CDR3 DNA reads TGCGCCAGCAGCCCAGGGGGCGGCTACGAGCAGTACTTC.

CDR3 bases: TGTGCCAGCAGCTTAGGCGGGGGTGATTTAGATACGCAGTATTTT. Protein product: CASSLGGGDLDTQYF. The chain carries TRBV7-3 and TRBJ2-3, with 7 bases matching TRBD2. V trimming: 2 bases; J trimming: 5 bases; junction bases outside the gene matches: 7. The CDR3 covers 15 residues. Germline V gives CDR1 SGHTA, CDR2 FQGTGA.

The V and J genes are TRBV5-1 and TRBJ2-2; the match to TRBD2 covers 14 bases. The ends lost 2 bases at V and 6 bases at J; junction bases unmatched: 9. CDR1 and CDR2 (germline): SGHRS, YFSETQ. CDR3 size: 18 residues. CDR3 amino acids: CASSLRLAGGPFSGELFF. CDR3 coding DNA: TGCGCCAGCAGCTTACGACTAGCGGGGGGGCCCTTCTCCGGGGAGCTGTTTTTT.

This rearrangement joins TRBV6-5 to TRBJ2-3; no definite D call. Germline CDR1 reads MNHEY; CDR2 reads SVGAGI. The V gene lost 6 bases and the J gene lost 5 bases, with 15 bases spanning the gap. The CDR3 spans 14 residues. The CDR3 loop is CASSEVRPQDTQYF. For the CDR3, the DNA is TGTGCCAGCAGCGAAGTCAGGCCACAAGATACGCAGTATTTT.

This rearrangement joins TRBV4-1 to TRBJ2-7; 10 nucleotides line up with TRBD2. The CDR3 contains 19 residues. V shed 3 bases, J shed 1 base, and the junction held 15 bases outside the gene matches. CDR1 and CDR2 (germline): MGHRA, YSYEKL. In DNA, the CDR3 is TGCGCCAGCAGCCAGCAAGAAACCGCTAGCGGGAGTCGATCCTACGAGCAGTACTTC. This gives the protein CASSQQETASGSRSYEQYF.

The J gene is TRBJ2-7, the V gene TRBV27, with TRBD1 matching 9 bases. The V gene end was trimmed by 5 bases and the J gene end by 9 bases; junction bases not matched to a gene: 8. This CDR3 comprises 13 residues. Germline assignment: CDR1 MNHEY and CDR2 SMNVEV (reference sequence). CDR3 in DNA: TGTGCCAGCAGTCCAATACAGGGGGCCGCGCAGTACTTC. Residues: CASSPIQGAAQYF.

J is TRBJ1-3 and V is TRBV19; D call uncertain. Germline values: CDR1 LNHDA, CDR2 SQIVND (reference sequence). This CDR3 is 13 amino acids long. V was cut by 10 bases and J by 0 bases, with 10 bases left in between. This chain's CDR3 is CATPTSSGNTIYF. CDR3 in DNA: TGTGCCACCCCAACGAGCTCTGGAAACACCATATATTTT.

This clone was seen a single time. The J gene is TRBJ1-1, the V gene TRBV19; a possible D gene is TRBD1 (6 bases). With 5 bases removed from V and 6 bases from J, the gap between germline ends came to 19 bases. Germline V gives CDR1 LNHDA, CDR2 SQIVND (reference sequence). This CDR3 is 15 amino acids long. The CDR3 region has the DNA TGTGCCAGTAGTGCGGACGGGTGGGGACAACCTGAAGCTTTCTTT. It encodes CASSADGWGQPEAFF. Supplemented by reference TRBV19 and TRBJ1-1, the full variable domain reads DGGITQSPKYLFRKEGQNVTLSCEQNLNHDAMYWYRQDPGQGLRLIYYSQIVNDFQKGDIAEGYSVSREKKESFPLTVTSAQKNPTAFYLCASSADGWGQPEAFFGQGTRLTVV.

The V call is TRBV11-2, the J call TRBJ2-7, with 8 bases lining up with TRBD2. V gave up 6 bases and J gave up 0 bases; unmatched junction bases: 7. CDR3 length: 15 residues. Germline V gene data show CDR1 as SGHAT and CDR2 as FQNNGV. DNA of the CDR3: TGTGCCAGCAGTTCCCGGGGGGGCGGCTCCTACGAGCAGTACTTC. Translating gives CASSSRGGGSYEQYF.

The V and J genes are TRBV5-6 and TRBJ2-5, with D perhaps TRBD2 (6 bases). V lost 2 bases and J 4 bases, leaving 12 bases between the germline ends. CDR1 and CDR2 from the germline V gene are SGHDT and YYEEEE. This CDR3 has 14 amino acids. The CDR3 loop is CASSFRELSETQYF. The CDR3, as DNA: TGTGCCAGCAGCTTCCGGGAGTTGTCAGAGACCCAGTACTTC.

The rearrangement uses TRBV9 and TRBJ2-1; TRBD2 is a possible D gene (6 bases). This CDR3 has 12 amino acids. The V gene lost 4 bases and the J gene lost 12 bases, with 14 bases spanning the gap. The germline V gene encodes CDR1 SGDLS and CDR2 YYNGEE. As DNA, the CDR3 is TGTGCCAGCAGCTCGCCCTCGGAGGGGCAGTTCTTC. Translated, it gives CASSSPSEGQFF.

This chain connects TRBV5-1 to TRBJ1-6; D is unclear. Germline V lookup: CDR1 SGHRS, CDR2 YFSETQ. V was shortened by 0 bases and J by 3 bases, with 10 bases between the two germline ends. The CDR3 is made up of 16 amino acids. CDR3 nucleotides: TGCGCCAGCAGCTTGGCCGGAGAAGGCTATAATTCACCCCTCCACTTT. This codes for CASSLAGEGYNSPLHF.

This chain links TRBV27 with TRBJ2-1; 10 bases map to TRBD1. Per the germline V gene, CDR1 is MNHEY and CDR2 is SMNVEV (reference sequence). The length of the CDR3 is 13 residues. J gave up 12 bases and V 5 bases, and 7 bases lay outside the gene matches. Written as DNA, the CDR3 is TGTGCCAGCAGTGTAAAGGACAGGGGGAGGCAGTTCTTC. This gives the protein CASSVKDRGRQFF.

In DNA form, the CDR3 reads TGTGCCAGCAGCCAAGCCCGCTGGAGCACTGAAGCTTTCTTT. It codes for CASSQARWSTEAFF. The chain joins TRBV14 to TRBJ1-1; D gene ambiguous. Germline CDR1 reads SGHDN; CDR2 reads FVKESK. The CDR3 is 14 residues long. V was pared by 1 base and J by 4 bases, with 10 bases between.

The chain is built from TRBV11-2 and TRBJ1-2; D not resolved. The CDR3 sequence is 14 residues long. Trimming left V 0 bases short and J 4 bases short, with 9 bases between. Germline V gives CDR1 SGHAT, CDR2 FQNNGV. The CDR3 bases are TGTGCCAGCAGCTTAGACAGACTGTTCTATGGCTACACCTTC. Translating it yields CASSLDRLFYGYTF.

The chain couples TRBV11-3 to TRBJ1-1; D not resolved. CDR3 length equals 13 residues. Trimming shortened V by 2 bases and J by 2 bases, and 6 bases separated the two germline ends. Per the germline V gene, CDR1 is SGHNT and CDR2 is YENEEA. CDR3 in DNA: TGTGCCAGCAGCTTAAGCCTTAACACTGAAGCTTTCTTT. Its protein product is CASSLSLNTEAFF. Based on the CDR3 plus reference TRBV11-3 and TRBJ1-1, the full variable domain is EAGVVQSPRYKIIEKKQPVAFWCNPISGHNTLYWYLQNLGQGPELLIRYENEEAVDDSQLPKDRFSAERLKGVDSTLKIQPAELGDSAVYLCASSLSLNTEAFFGQGTRLTVV.

The chain uses TRBV7-2 and TRBJ2-6, with a tentative D call TRBD1 (6 bases). Deletions cut 6 bases from V and 2 bases from J, with 11 bases between. This CDR3 comprises 15 residues. Germline V gene data show CDR1 as SGHTA and CDR2 as FQGNSA. CDR3 loop: CASRGTGTGANVLTF. For the CDR3, the DNA is TGTGCCAGCAGGGGAACAGGGACTGGGGCCAACGTCCTGACTTTC.

This sequence joins TRBV7-3 and TRBJ1-1; perhaps TRBD1 as D (6 bases). The CDR3 covers 16 residues. Germline V gives CDR1 SGHTA, CDR2 FQGTGA. Trimming took off 7 bases at V and 2 bases at J, with 20 bases between the two ends. The chain's CDR3 is CASTLSGGAGNTEAFF. CDR3 nucleotides: TGTGCCAGCACTCTGAGCGGGGGCGCAGGAAACACTGAAGCTTTCTTT.

The chain carries TRBV10-2 and TRBJ1-3; 7 bases are shared with TRBD1. CDR3 length equals 15 residues. Per germline, CDR1 WSHSY and CDR2 SAAADI. V lost 5 bases and J lost 2; bases outside the gene matches: 6. The CDR3 sequence: CASSPPGQTGNTIYF. The CDR3 DNA reads as TGCGCCAGCAGTCCACCGGGACAGACTGGAAACACCATATATTTT.